This TCR beta chain originates from a study of blood T cell repertoires in COVID-19. Overall study context: Collection of acute and convalescent COVID-19 samples took place in the United States, Italy and Spain. T cells, B-cell-depleted T cells, or PBMCs supplied cDNA or gDNA.

Trimming took off 1 base at V and 8 bases at J, with 18 bases between the two ends. Germline CDR1 reads SGHDT; CDR2 reads YYEEEE. This CDR3 region has 15 residues. Authors' processing steps: Estimation of nucleated cell counts relied on the amplification of reference gene primers. This table comes from immunoSEQ multiplex PCR, and its TCRdb copy is limited to in-frame clones, with some not included. The V and J calls and the clone size are those of that table, but D and trimming were determined from the DNA. Among roughly 100,000 clones listed, around 90% were seen once. Source material: peripheral blood. This receptor was obtained from a human donor in a cohort sampled during active COVID-19. The gene calls are TRBV5-6 and TRBJ1-2; no firm D call. The CDR3 reads CASSLRQLVARGYTF. The CDR3 DNA reads TGTGCCAGCAGCTTGAGGCAGCTTGTAGCGAGGGGCTACACCTTC.